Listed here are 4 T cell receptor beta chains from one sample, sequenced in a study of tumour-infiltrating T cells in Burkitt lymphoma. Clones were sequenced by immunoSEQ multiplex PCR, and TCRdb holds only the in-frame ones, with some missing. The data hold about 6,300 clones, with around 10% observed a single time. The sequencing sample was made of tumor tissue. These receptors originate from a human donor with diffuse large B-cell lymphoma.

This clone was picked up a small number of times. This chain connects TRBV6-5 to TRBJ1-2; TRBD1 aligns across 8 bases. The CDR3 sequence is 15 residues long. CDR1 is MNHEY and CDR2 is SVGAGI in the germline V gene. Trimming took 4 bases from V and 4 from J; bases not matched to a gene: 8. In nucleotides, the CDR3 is TGTGCCAGCAGTTCCAGGACAGGGCGGGGCTATGGCTACACCTTC. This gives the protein CASSSRTGRGYGYTF.

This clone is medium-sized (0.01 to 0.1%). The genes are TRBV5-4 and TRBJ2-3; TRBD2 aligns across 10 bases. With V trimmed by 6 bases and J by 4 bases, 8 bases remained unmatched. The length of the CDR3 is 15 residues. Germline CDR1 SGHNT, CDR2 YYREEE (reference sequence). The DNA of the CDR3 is TGTGCCAGCAACCAGCGGGGGGGCCAAGCAGATACGCAGTATTTT. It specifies CASNQRGGQADTQYF.

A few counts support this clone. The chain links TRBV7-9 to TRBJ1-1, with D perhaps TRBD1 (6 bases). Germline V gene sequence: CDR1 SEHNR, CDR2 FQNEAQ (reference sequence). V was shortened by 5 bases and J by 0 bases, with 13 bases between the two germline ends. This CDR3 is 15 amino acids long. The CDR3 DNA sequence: TGTGCCAGCAGCGTAAAGGGGGTAATGAACACTGAAGCTTTCTTT. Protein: CASSVKGVMNTEAFF.

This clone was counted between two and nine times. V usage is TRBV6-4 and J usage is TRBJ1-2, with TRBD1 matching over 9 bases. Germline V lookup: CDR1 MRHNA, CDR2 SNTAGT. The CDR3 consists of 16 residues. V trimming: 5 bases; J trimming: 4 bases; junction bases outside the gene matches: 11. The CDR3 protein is CASSPEQGALGYGYTF. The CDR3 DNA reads TGTGCCAGCAGTCCCGAACAGGGGGCGCTCGGCTATGGCTACACCTTC.